These 9 T cell receptor beta chains originate from one sample sequenced in a study of blood T cell repertoires in COVID-19. Assay used: immunoSEQ multiplex PCR; TCRdb lists only in-frame clones, some missing. In the table there are tens of thousands of clones, around 70% of which are singletons. The sequenced material came from peripheral blood. The source of these receptors is a man older than 75 with acute or convalescent COVID-19.

The chain is built from TRBV19 and TRBJ2-2; 12 positions match TRBD1. The V gene's germline CDR1 is LNHDA and CDR2 SQIVND (reference sequence). The V gene end was trimmed by 7 bases and the J gene end by 6 bases; junction bases not matched to a gene: 3. The CDR3 length is 14 residues. The CDR3 sequence is CASTGTGGAGELFF. CDR3 in DNA: TGTGCCAGTACCGGGACAGGGGGCGCCGGGGAGCTGTTTTTT.

The chain is built from TRBV7-2 and TRBJ2-7, with TRBD2 matching 8 bases. The V gene end was trimmed by 0 bases and the J gene end by 5 bases; junction bases not matched to a gene: 6. The CDR3 is 15 amino acids. In germline, CDR1 is SGHTA, CDR2 FQGNSA. The CDR3 DNA is TGTGCCAGCAGCTTAGCCAGCGGGAGTTCTCACGAGCAGTACTTC. As protein: CASSLASGSSHEQYF.

This clone was picked up a small number of times. CDR3 region: CATSRDLAGGATEAFF. The CDR3 DNA is TGTGCCACCAGCAGAGATCTGGCCGGGGGTGCCACTGAAGCTTTCTTT. The chain is built from TRBV15 and TRBJ1-1; possible D gene TRBD1, 5 bases. V shed 0 bases and J shed 4 bases, with 15 bases lying between them. CDR1 and CDR2 (germline): LNHNV, YYDKDF (reference sequence). CDR3 length equals 16 residues.

The J gene is TRBJ1-2, the V gene TRBV6-2 or TRBV6-3, with TRBD1 matching 7 bases. Germline V CDR1 and CDR2: MNHEY, SVGEGT. The CDR3 extends over 13 amino acids. Trimming removed 6 bases from V and 6 bases from J; junction bases left unmatched: 7. The CDR3 spells CASSRDRVDGYTF. The CDR3 bases are TGTGCCAGCAGCCGAGACAGGGTGGATGGCTACACCTTC.

CDR3 sequence reads: CASRNGRNSGEQFF. CDR3 in DNA: TGTGCCAGCAGAAACGGAAGAAACAGCGGGGAGCAGTTCTTC. The rearrangement uses TRBV6-5 and TRBJ2-1; tentative D call: TRBD2 (6 bases). V shed 6 bases and J shed 10 bases, with 19 bases lying between them. The CDR3 runs 14 residues. The germline V gene has CDR1 MNHEY and CDR2 SVGAGI.

This clone was recorded once. V usage is TRBV3-1 (or the pseudogene TRBV3-2) and J usage is TRBJ2-7; TRBD1 is a possible D gene (5 bases). The V end lost 0 bases, the J end lost 7 bases, and 13 bases lay between the germline ends. CDR3 length: 14 residues. The germline V gene encodes CDR1 LGHDT and CDR2 YNNKEL (reference sequence). The chain's CDR3 is CASSQDPGSREQYF. CDR3 coding DNA: TGTGCCAGCAGCCAAGACCCAGGGTCCAGAGAGCAGTACTTC.

The rearrangement uses TRBV3-1 (or the pseudogene TRBV3-2) and TRBJ2-2; 8 bases align to TRBD2. Trimming removed 4 bases from V and 3 bases from J; junction bases left unmatched: 4. The CDR3 spans 15 residues. Germline V CDR1 and CDR2: LGHDT, YNNKEL (reference sequence). In DNA form, the CDR3 reads TGTGCCAGCAGCCTGGGACTAGTTGACACCGGGGAGCTGTTTTTT. This codes for CASSLGLVDTGELFF.

This sequence joins TRBV9 and TRBJ2-1; 8 positions match TRBD2. This CDR3 spans 14 amino acids. Germline CDR1 SGDLS, CDR2 YYNGEE. V shed 1 base and J 8 bases; nucleotides not matched to a gene: 5. CDR3 DNA: TGTGCCAGCAGCGTAACGGGGGGGCGGTATGAGCAGTTCTTC. Its protein product is CASSVTGGRYEQFF.

This clone was seen just once. This chain joins TRBV5-1 and TRBJ2-7, with D unresolved. The V end was cut by 3 bases, the J end by 0 bases, with 7 bases between. Germline CDR1 SGHRS, CDR2 YFSETQ. CDR3 length: 13 residues. The CDR3 DNA follows: TGCGCCAGCAGCTGGGCGAACTCCTACGAGCAGTACTTC. As protein: CASSWANSYEQYF.